A single sample is the source of the 26 T cell receptor beta chains below, sequenced in a study of blood T cell repertoires in COVID-19. Only in-frame clones appear in the TCRdb table, and some are missing; sequencing was by immunoSEQ multiplex PCR. Of 65,000 to 90,000 clones in the sample, around 88% were seen once. Sequenced input: peripheral blood. The receptors come from a woman at least 80 years old with acute or convalescent COVID-19.

The V gene is TRBV5-1, the J gene TRBJ2-3; TRBD2 agrees at 13 bases. From germline, CDR1 is SGHRS and CDR2 YFSETQ. The CDR3 is 14 residues long. J was trimmed by 9 bases and V by 4 bases; bases with no gene match: 5. The DNA for the CDR3 is TGCGCCAGCAGCCCGGGACTAGCGGGGAACACGCAGTATTTT. This codes for CASSPGLAGNTQYF.

The chain employs TRBV6-2 or TRBV6-3 and TRBJ2-5, with 7 bases that match TRBD1. J lost 6 bases, V lost 2 bases, and 6 bases had no gene match. Germline CDR1 is MNHEY and CDR2 is SVGEGT. The CDR3 runs 14 residues. The CDR3 region is CASSYPGQLKTQYF. Here the CDR3 DNA reads TGTGCCAGCAGTTACCCGGGACAGTTAAAGACCCAGTACTTC.

The chain employs TRBV12-5 and TRBJ1-5; D unresolved. The CDR3 is 15 amino acids. Germline V lookup: CDR1 LGHNT, CDR2 FRNRAP. V was shortened by 1 base and J by 4 bases, with 11 bases between the two germline ends. CDR3 DNA sequence: TGTGCTAGTGGTTTGGGGGCCGGTGGGAATCAGCCCCAGCATTTT. This encodes CASGLGAGGNQPQHF.

The chain couples TRBV5-1 to TRBJ2-1, with 10 bases identical to TRBD2. This CDR3 spans 16 amino acids. Trimming cost V 5 bases and J 5 bases; bases outside gene matches: 10. Per germline, CDR1 SGHRS and CDR2 YFSETQ. DNA of the CDR3: TGCGCCAGCAGTGCCTCGGGCGGACTAGCGGACAATGAGCAGTTCTTC. Protein: CASSASGGLADNEQFF.

The CDR3 sequence: CASSLQGANGYTF. For the CDR3, the DNA is TGTGCCAGCTCGCTACAGGGGGCAAATGGCTACACCTTC. J is TRBJ1-2 and V is TRBV18; TRBD1 matches 9 bases. Germline values: CDR1 KGHSH, CDR2 LQKENI. This CDR3 region has 13 residues. After removal of 6 bases from V and 6 bases from J, the junction contained 5 bases not matched to a gene.

The V gene is TRBV4-3, the J gene TRBJ1-2; TRBD1 is a possible D gene (6 bases). V shed 3 bases and J shed 8 bases, with 19 bases lying between them. CDR3 size: 15 residues. From germline, CDR1 is LGHNA and CDR2 YSLEER. The CDR3 loop reads CASSHSMSQGMGYTF. CDR3 sequence (DNA): TGCGCCAGCAGCCATTCGATGTCACAGGGAATGGGCTACACCTTC.

J is TRBJ1-1 and V is TRBV27; 9 bases fit TRBD1. CDR3 length: 12 residues. The germline CDR1 and CDR2 sequences are MNHEY and SMNVEV (reference sequence). The trim removed 6 bases at V and 7 bases at J, leaving 3 bases unmatched. CDR3: CASRTGGFEAFF. The CDR3 region has the DNA TGTGCCAGCAGGACAGGGGGGTTTGAAGCTTTCTTT.

The chain is built from TRBV6-1 and TRBJ2-5; 14 nucleotides match TRBD2. The V and J ends lost 3 bases and 9 bases, in that order; junction bases with no gene match: 6. The CDR3 contains 15 residues. Germline lookup yields CDR1 MNHNS and CDR2 SASEGT. CDR3 amino acids: CASSETSGGGSAQYF. The CDR3 DNA reads as TGTGCCAGCAGTGAGACTAGCGGGGGGGGATCGGCCCAGTACTTC.

A few counts support this clone. The chain recombines TRBV3-1 (or the pseudogene TRBV3-2) with TRBJ2-2; TRBD2 aligns across 14 bases. This CDR3 is 17 amino acids long. Germline V gene data show CDR1 as LGHDT and CDR2 as YNNKEL (reference sequence). V lost 4 bases, J lost 2 bases, and 3 bases stayed unmatched. The CDR3 DNA follows: TGTGCCAGCAGCCGGGGACTAGCGGGGGATAACACCGGGGAGCTGTTTTTT. Translated, it gives CASSRGLAGDNTGELFF.

This rearrangement joins TRBV14 to TRBJ2-2; the D gene is possibly TRBD1 (5 bases). V was cut by 6 bases and J by 5 bases, with 10 bases left in between. Germline CDR1 and CDR2: SGHDN and FVKESK. CDR3 size: 13 residues. DNA for the CDR3: TGTGCCAGCAGAAACCAGGGAACCGGGGAGCTGTTTTTT. This translates into CASRNQGTGELFF.

This chain connects TRBV21-1 to TRBJ2-7; the table names TRBD2, a call not compared with the DNA. TRBV21-1 is labeled a pseudogene. The CDR3 spans 15 residues. The CDR3 is CASSKLKLAGEEQYF. The CDR3 DNA sequence: TGTGCCAGCAGCAAACTCAAGCTAGCGGGGGAGGAGCAGTACTTC.

In DNA, the CDR3 is TGTGCCAGCTCCCGTTACGCGGGACAGGGAATAGACACTGAAGCTTTCTTT. Its protein is CASSRYAGQGIDTEAFF. This chain links TRBV18 with TRBJ1-1, with 9 bases matching TRBD1. The CDR3 is made up of 17 amino acids. The V gene's germline CDR1 is KGHSH and CDR2 LQKENI. J was trimmed by 3 bases and V by 6 bases; bases with no gene match: 14.

The chain recombines TRBV30 with TRBJ2-5; possibly TRBD2 for D (6 bases). Per germline, CDR1 GTSNPN and CDR2 SVGIG (reference sequence). CDR3 size: 14 residues. V dropped 4 bases and J dropped 5 bases, with 17 bases sitting between them. DNA for the CDR3: TGTGCCTGGACCCCCCTGGAGGGAACGGAGACCCAGTACTTC. Its protein product is CAWTPLEGTETQYF. The full variable domain, in which reference TRBV30 and TRBJ2-5 provide the parts outside the CDR3, is SQTIHQWPATLVQPVGSPLSLECTVEGTSNPNLYWYRQAAGRGLQLLFYSVGIGQISSEVPQNLSASRPQDRQFILSSKKLLLSDSGFYLCAWTPLEGTETQYFGPGTRLLVL.

The chain has TRBV7-3 and TRBJ2-1, with 7 bases identical to TRBD1. Germline V gene sequence: CDR1 SGHTA, CDR2 FQGTGA. After removal of 8 bases from V and 5 bases from J, the junction contained 12 bases not matched to a gene. The CDR3 has 15 amino acids. The CDR3 DNA reads TGTGCCAGCGGCCGAGGGGGCGGAACTAACAATGAGCAGTTCTTC. It yields the protein CASGRGGGTNNEQFF. Based on the CDR3 plus reference TRBV7-3 and TRBJ2-1, the full variable domain is GAGVSQTPSNKVTEKGKYVELRCDPISGHTALYWYRQSLGQGPEFLIYFQGTGAADDSGLPNDRFFAVRPEGSVSTLKIQRTERGDSAVYLCASGRGGGTNNEQFFGPGTRLTVL.

The chain recombines TRBV9 with TRBJ2-3; 7 bases line up with TRBD2. The CDR3 has 15 amino acids. After removal of 0 bases from V and 4 bases from J, the junction contained 5 bases not matched to a gene. Germline V gives CDR1 SGDLS, CDR2 YYNGEE. The CDR3 is CASSVGGGSADTQYF. CDR3 nucleotide sequence: TGTGCCAGCAGCGTAGGAGGCGGGAGCGCAGATACGCAGTATTTT.

The chain carries TRBV19 and TRBJ2-3, with D unclear. CDR1 is LNHDA, CDR2 SQIVND, per germline (reference sequence). The CDR3 extends over 14 amino acids. Between the trimmed V and J ends, which lost 7 bases and 2 bases, there was a span of 13 bases. The CDR3 region has the DNA TGTGCCAGTACGGTAGGAGCGATCACAGATACGCAGTATTTT. It specifies CASTVGAITDTQYF.

Remarks on this clone: Other DNA sequences from this sample encode an identical CDR3 as well. The gene calls are TRBV7-9 and TRBJ1-2, with D possibly matching TRBD1 (6 bases). Trimming stripped 7 bases from V and 8 bases from J, with 26 bases between. The CDR3 sequence is 16 residues long. Germline CDR1 SEHNR, CDR2 FQNEAQ (reference sequence). CDR3 DNA: TGTGCCAGCACCCCTGCAGGGACACCATACAGTGGGGGCTACACCTTC. Encoded protein: CASTPAGTPYSGGYTF.

Details on this clone: The DNA is omitted, as the CDR3 cannot be located on it reliably, and the CDR3 follows TCRdb's listing. The chain is built from TRBV6-6 and TRBJ1-1; the table names TRBD1, a call not compared with the DNA. The CDR3 is 14 residues long, counting both termini. Germline assignment: CDR1 MNHNY and CDR2 SVGAGI (reference sequence). The CDR3 here is CASSSSTGNTEAFF.

The chain carries TRBV5-1 and TRBJ1-1, with D possibly being TRBD1 (6 bases). From germline, CDR1 is SGHRS and CDR2 YFSETQ. V shed 0 bases and J shed 5 bases, with 11 bases lying between them. This CDR3 spans 14 amino acids. In DNA form, the CDR3 reads TGCGCCAGCAGCTTGGCACAGGGCGGGACTGAAGCTTTCTTT. This codes for CASSLAQGGTEAFF.

V gene TRBV3-1 (or the pseudogene TRBV3-2) combines with J gene TRBJ2-1; D is uncertain. CDR1 is LGHDT and CDR2 is YNNKEL in the germline V gene (reference sequence). The CDR3 has 12 residues. Deletions cut 1 base from V and 13 bases from J, with 11 bases between. The chain's CDR3 is CASSQGSGRQFF. CDR3 bases: TGTGCCAGCAGCCAAGGATCAGGCCGCCAGTTCTTC.

In this sample, this clone turned up once. The rearrangement links TRBV30 to TRBJ1-2; 9 positions agree with TRBD1. This CDR3 region has 15 residues. With V trimmed by 2 bases and J by 6 bases, 10 bases remained unmatched. Germline values: CDR1 GTSNPN, CDR2 SVGIG (reference sequence). The CDR3 here is CAWSPHPRDRDGYTF. The CDR3 DNA reads as TGTGCCTGGAGTCCCCACCCCCGGGACAGGGATGGCTACACCTTC.

The chain couples TRBV19 to TRBJ2-1; a weak D match, TRBD2 (6 bases). The V gene's germline CDR1 is LNHDA and CDR2 SQIVND (reference sequence). Trimming shortened V by 3 bases and J by 7 bases, and 16 bases separated the two germline ends. The CDR3 spans 15 residues. CDR3 nucleotides: TGTGCCAGTAGTATGGGCGGGACGACCTGGAATGAGCAGTTCTTC. Protein: CASSMGGTTWNEQFF.

V is TRBV3-1 (or the pseudogene TRBV3-2) and J is TRBJ2-1; possibly TRBD2 for D (6 bases). Germline loops: CDR1 LGHDT, CDR2 YNNKEL (reference sequence). The V and J ends lost 5 bases and 7 bases respectively, with 15 bases between them. The CDR3 covers 14 residues. The DNA of the CDR3 is TGTGCCAGCAGCTCTACCGGGGGAAGTAATGAGCAGTTCTTC. The encoded protein is CASSSTGGSNEQFF.

J is TRBJ2-3 and V is TRBV5-1; D call uncertain. V lost 0 bases, J lost 6 bases, and 11 bases lay in between. CDR3 size: 14 residues. Germline CDR1 reads SGHRS; CDR2 reads YFSETQ. The chain's CDR3 is CASSLEDVRDTQYF. CDR3 in DNA: TGCGCCAGCAGCTTGGAAGATGTCCGGGATACGCAGTATTTT.

The chain couples TRBV11-2 to TRBJ1-2; D might be TRBD1 (5 bases). Germline CDR1 is SGHAT and CDR2 is FQNNGV. CDR3 size: 14 residues. Trimming removed 1 base at V and 2 bases at J, with 8 bases between. The CDR3 reads CASSLVSGNYGYTF. The CDR3 DNA is TGTGCCAGCAGCTTAGTTTCAGGGAACTATGGCTACACCTTC.

This chain joins TRBV27 and TRBJ2-7, with D possibly being TRBD2 (6 bases). Germline assignment: CDR1 MNHEY and CDR2 SMNVEV (reference sequence). V was shortened by 2 bases and J by 0 bases, with 11 bases between the two germline ends. This CDR3 is 15 amino acids long. CDR3 coding DNA: TGTGCCAGCAGTTTAAACGCGGGGCGCTCCTACGAGCAGTACTTC. Its translation is CASSLNAGRSYEQYF.